The T cell receptor (beta chain) described here comes from a study of shared clonotypes between healthy human individuals. About this clone itself: Its target is unknown.

The germline V gene has CDR1 LGHNA and CDR2 YNFKEQ. V shed 0 bases, J shed 10 bases, and the junction held 11 bases outside the gene matches. The CDR3 loop spans 15 amino acids. Using approximately 200 ng DNA, 25,000 to 35,000 T cell genomes, the sorted-subset replicate PCRs were run. Original processing methods: Filtering differed since immunoSEQ provided only junctions, with no quality scores. Method: immunoSEQ multiplex PCR; TCRdb's copy keeps in-frame clones and lacks some. V, J and clone size were drawn from that table, and D and trimming were deduced from the DNA. The sample shows over a million clones, roughly 80% of them seen only once. Points from the study as a whole: The genetic and exposure-history diversity represented was limited by few donors.

Each donor was a Caucasian adult residing in Nashville, Tennessee. The chain couples TRBV4-2 to TRBJ2-5; TRBD2 agrees at 7 bases. This TCR was sampled from a man aged 18 to 30 in good health. Sequenced material: memory CD4+ T cells sorted from blood. This sample's subset: CD45RA-negative fraction. The CDR3 here is CASSQDLVGGEGQYF. The CDR3 DNA reads as TGTGCCAGCAGCCAAGATCTTGTGGGGGGGGAGGGCCAGTACTTC.